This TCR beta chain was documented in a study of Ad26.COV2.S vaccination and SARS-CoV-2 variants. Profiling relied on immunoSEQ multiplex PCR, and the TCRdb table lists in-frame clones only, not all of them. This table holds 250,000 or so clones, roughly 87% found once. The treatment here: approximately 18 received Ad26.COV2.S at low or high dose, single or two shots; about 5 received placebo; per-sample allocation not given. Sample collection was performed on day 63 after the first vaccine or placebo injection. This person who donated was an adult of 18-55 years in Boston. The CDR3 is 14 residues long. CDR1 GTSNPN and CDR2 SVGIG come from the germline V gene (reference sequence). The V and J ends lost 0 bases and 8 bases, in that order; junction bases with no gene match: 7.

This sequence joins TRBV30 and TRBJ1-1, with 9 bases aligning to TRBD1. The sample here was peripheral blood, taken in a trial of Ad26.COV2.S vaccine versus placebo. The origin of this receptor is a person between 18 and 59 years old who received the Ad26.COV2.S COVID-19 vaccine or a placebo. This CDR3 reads CAWSVRGTGREAFF. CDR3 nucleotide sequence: TGTGCCTGGAGTGTAAGGGGGACAGGGCGAGAAGCTTTCTTT.